This T cell receptor (beta chain) was observed in a study of T cell changes during pregnancy in multiple sclerosis. This CDR3 comprises 13 residues. Germline CDR1 reads MNHEY; CDR2 reads SMNVEV (reference sequence). The ends were cut back, 4 bases at V and 8 bases at J, with 9 bases in the middle. Assay: immunoSEQ multiplex PCR; the TCRdb copy retains only in-frame clones and omits some. The sample has about 75,000 clones, around 94% seen once. Source: CD4+ T cells from peripheral blood mononuclear cells, taken after pregnancy. This clonotype originated in a female donor with multiple sclerosis, enrolled in a pregnancy study. The chain combines TRBV27 with TRBJ2-6; D gene uncertain. As DNA, the CDR3 is TGTGCCAGCAGTTCCCTTCCCCCCAACGTCCTGACTTTC. Translated, it gives CASSSLPPNVLTF.